This T cell receptor (beta chain) was identified in a study of OX40 agonist ivuxolimab in advanced cancers. Overall study: In this cohort, patients received ivuxolimab, an agonistic anti-OX40 (CD134) antibody. Study findings and constraints: Among the lowest peripheral clonal expansion occurred in 0.1-3.0 mg/kg partial responders. CD8+ T cells averaged more expanded clones than CD4+.

V was pared by 4 bases and J by 3 bases, with 2 bases of the junction left unmatched. The germline gives CDR1 SGHDN, CDR2 FVKESK. CDR3 length: 14 amino acids. This clone has just one count. Its matching antigen is unknown. Produced via immunoSEQ multiplex PCR; TCRdb's table is partial and in-frame only. The sample has around 99,000 clones, 90% seen once; the top ten hold 0.15% to 0.2%. The source of this sequence is an adult with an advanced solid tumor such as melanoma, head and neck, liver or kidney cancer. Source: CD4+ or CD8+ T cells sorted from blood, taken in a trial of the OX40 agonist ivuxolimab. The chain recombines TRBV14 with TRBJ2-2; 7 nucleotides agree with TRBD2. The CDR3 region is CASSLGLHTGELFF. The CDR3 DNA follows: TGTGCCAGCAGCCTGGGACTACACACCGGGGAGCTGTTTTTT.